This T cell receptor (beta chain) was recovered during a study of shared clonotypes between healthy human individuals. Turning to the study itself: Each donor's CD8 memory used one plate, CD8 naive two, each CD4 subset three.

CDR3 length: 17 amino acids. The germline V gene has CDR1 SGDLS and CDR2 YYNGEE. V shed 0 bases, J shed 4 bases, and the junction held 11 bases outside the gene matches. The table came from immunoSEQ multiplex PCR; TCRdb's copy has only in-frame clones and leaves some out. Of about a million clones in the sample, approximately 75% were seen once. The chain combines TRBV9 with TRBJ2-7, with 9 nucleotides matching TRBD1. Sequencing input: memory CD4+ T cells from PBMCs. The subset denotes: CD45RA-negative fraction. This TCR derives from a man aged 18 to 30 in good health. Some clones in this sample may be carry-over from other donors' samples. The CDR3 sequence is CASSVAGEGTGSYEQYF. As DNA, the CDR3 is TGTGCCAGCAGCGTAGCTGGGGAAGGGACAGGGAGTTACGAGCAGTACTTC.